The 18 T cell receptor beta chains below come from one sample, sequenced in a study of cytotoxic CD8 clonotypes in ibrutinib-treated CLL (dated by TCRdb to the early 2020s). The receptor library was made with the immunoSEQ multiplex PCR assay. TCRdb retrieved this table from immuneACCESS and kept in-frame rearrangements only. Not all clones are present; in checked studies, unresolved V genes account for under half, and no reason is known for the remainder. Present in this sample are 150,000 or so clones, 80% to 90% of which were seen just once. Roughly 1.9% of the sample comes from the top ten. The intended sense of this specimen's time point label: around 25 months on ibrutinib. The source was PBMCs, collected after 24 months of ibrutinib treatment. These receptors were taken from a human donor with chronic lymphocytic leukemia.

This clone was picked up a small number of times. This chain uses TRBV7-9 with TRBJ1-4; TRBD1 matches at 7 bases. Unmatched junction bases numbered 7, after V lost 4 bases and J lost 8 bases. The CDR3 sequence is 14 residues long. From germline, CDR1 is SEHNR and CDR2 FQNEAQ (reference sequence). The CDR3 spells CASSSTGFLEKLFF. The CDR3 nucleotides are TGTGCCAGCAGCTCGACAGGGTTCTTGGAAAAACTGTTTTTT.

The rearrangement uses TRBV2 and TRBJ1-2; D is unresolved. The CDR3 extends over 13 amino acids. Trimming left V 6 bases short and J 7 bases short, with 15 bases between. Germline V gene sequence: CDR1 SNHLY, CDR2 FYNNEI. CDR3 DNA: TGTGCCAGCAGCTCACAAAACCGAGCTGGCTACACCTTC. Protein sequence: CASSSQNRAGYTF.

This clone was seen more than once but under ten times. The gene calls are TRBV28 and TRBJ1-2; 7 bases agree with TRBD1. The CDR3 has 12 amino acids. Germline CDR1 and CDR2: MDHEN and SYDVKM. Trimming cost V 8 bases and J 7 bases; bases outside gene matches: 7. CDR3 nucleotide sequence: TGTGCCAGCCGGGGGAGGGGGCTTGGCTACACCTTC. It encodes CASRGRGLGYTF.

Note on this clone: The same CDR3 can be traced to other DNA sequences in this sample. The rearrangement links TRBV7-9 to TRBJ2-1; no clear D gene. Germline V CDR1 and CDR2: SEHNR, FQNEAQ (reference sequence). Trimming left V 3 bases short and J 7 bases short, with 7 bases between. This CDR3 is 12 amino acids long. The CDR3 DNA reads TGTGCCAGCAGCTTGAAAGGGAATGAGCAGTTCTTC. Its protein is CASSLKGNEQFF.

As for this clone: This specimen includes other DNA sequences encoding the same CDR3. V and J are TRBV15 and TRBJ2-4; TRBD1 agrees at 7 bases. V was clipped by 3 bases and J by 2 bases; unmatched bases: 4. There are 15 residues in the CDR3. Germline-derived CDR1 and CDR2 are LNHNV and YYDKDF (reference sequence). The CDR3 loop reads CATSREQGTKNIQYF. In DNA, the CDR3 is TGTGCCACCAGCAGGGAACAGGGGACCAAAAACATTCAGTACTTC.

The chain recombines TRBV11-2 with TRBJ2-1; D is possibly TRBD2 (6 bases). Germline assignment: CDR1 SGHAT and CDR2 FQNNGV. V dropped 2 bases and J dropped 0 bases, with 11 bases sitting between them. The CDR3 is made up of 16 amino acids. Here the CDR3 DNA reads TGTGCCAGCAGCTTAAGGTGGGGGGACTCCTACAATGAGCAGTTCTTC. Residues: CASSLRWGDSYNEQFF. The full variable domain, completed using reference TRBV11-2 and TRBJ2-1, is EAGVAQSPRYKIIEKRQSVAFWCNPISGHATLYWYQQILGQGPKLLIQFQNNGVVDDSQLPKDRFSAERLKGVDSTLKIQPAKLEDSAVYLCASSLRWGDSYNEQFFGPGTRLTVL.

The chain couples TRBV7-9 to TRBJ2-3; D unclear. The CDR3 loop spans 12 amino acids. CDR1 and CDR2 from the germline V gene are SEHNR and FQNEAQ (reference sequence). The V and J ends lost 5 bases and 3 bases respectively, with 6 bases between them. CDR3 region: CASSPETDTQYF. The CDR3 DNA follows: TGTGCCAGCAGCCCGGAAACAGATACGCAGTATTTT.

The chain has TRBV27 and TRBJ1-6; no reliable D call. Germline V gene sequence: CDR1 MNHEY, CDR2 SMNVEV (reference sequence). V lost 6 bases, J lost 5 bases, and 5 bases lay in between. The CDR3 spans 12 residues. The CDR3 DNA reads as TGTGCCAGCAGGCCGAATAATTCACCCCTCCACTTT. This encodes CASRPNNSPLHF.

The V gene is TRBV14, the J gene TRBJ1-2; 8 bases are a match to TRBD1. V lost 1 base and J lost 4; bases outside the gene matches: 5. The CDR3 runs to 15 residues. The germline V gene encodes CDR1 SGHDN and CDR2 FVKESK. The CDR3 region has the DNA TGTGCCAGCAGCCAAGGACAGGGGATGAGCTATGGCTACACCTTC. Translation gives CASSQGQGMSYGYTF.

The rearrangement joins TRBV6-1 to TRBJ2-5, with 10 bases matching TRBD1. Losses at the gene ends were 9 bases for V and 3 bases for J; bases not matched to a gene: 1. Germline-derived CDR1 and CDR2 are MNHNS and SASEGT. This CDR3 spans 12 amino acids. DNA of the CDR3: TGTGCCAGTGGGACAGGGGAAGAGACCCAGTACTTC. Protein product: CASGTGEETQYF.

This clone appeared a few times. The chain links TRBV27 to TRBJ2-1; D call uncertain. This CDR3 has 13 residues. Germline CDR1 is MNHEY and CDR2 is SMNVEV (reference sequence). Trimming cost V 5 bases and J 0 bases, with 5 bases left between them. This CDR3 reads CASSRSSYNEQFF. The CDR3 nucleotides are TGTGCCAGCAGTCGGAGCTCCTACAATGAGCAGTTCTTC.

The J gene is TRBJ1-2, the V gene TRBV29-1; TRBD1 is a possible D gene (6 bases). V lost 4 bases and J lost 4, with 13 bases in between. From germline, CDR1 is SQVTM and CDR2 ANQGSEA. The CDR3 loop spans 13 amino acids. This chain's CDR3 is CSVAGDNRYGYTF. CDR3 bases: TGCAGCGTTGCGGGGGACAACCGCTATGGCTACACCTTC.

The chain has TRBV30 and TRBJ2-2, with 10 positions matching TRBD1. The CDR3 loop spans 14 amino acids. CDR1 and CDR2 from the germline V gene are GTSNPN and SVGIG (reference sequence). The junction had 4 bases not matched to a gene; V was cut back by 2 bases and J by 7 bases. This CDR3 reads CAWSWTGGDGELFF. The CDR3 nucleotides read TGTGCCTGGAGTTGGACAGGGGGGGACGGGGAGCTGTTTTTT.

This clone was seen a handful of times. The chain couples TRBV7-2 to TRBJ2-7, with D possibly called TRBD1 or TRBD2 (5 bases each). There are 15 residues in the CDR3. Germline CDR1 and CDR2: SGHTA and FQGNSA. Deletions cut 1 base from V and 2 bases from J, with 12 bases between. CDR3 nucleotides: TGTGCCAGCAGCTTAGGCCGGGACCGCGCCTACGAGCAGTACTTC. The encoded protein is CASSLGRDRAYEQYF. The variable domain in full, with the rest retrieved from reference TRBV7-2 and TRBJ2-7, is GAGVSQSPSNKVTEKGKDVELRCDPISGHTALYWYRQSLGQGLEFLIYFQGNSAPDKSGLPSDRFSAERTGGSVSTLTIQRTQQEDSAVYLCASSLGRDRAYEQYFGPGTRLTVT.

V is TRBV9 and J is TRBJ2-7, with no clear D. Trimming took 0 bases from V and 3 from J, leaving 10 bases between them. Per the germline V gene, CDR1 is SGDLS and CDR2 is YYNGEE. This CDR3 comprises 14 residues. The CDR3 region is CASSVEAEDYEQYF. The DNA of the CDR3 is TGTGCCAGCAGCGTAGAAGCAGAGGACTACGAGCAGTACTTC.

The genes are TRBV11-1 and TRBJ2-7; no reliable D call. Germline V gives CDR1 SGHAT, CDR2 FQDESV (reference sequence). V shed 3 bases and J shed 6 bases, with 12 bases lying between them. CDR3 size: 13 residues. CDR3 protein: CASSLGSWGEQYF. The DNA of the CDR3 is TGTGCCAGCAGCTTGGGTAGTTGGGGCGAGCAGTACTTC.

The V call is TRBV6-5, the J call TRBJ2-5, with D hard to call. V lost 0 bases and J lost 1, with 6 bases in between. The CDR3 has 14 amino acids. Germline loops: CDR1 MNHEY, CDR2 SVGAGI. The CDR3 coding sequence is TGTGCCAGCAGTTACTCGAAACTCCAAGAGACCCAGTACTTC. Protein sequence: CASSYSKLQETQYF.

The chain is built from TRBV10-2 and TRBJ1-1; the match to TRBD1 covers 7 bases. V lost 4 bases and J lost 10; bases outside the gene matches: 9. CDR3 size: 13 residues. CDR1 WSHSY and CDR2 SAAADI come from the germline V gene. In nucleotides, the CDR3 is TGCGCCAGCAGTGGGGGAGGGGGCGCGGCAGCTTTCTTT. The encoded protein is CASSGGGGAAAFF.